This T cell receptor beta chain was obtained from a study of chemoradiotherapy in HPV16-positive cancers. Notes on the study in general: Candidate HPV-specific clones and E7-related TCR motifs grew in tumor during treatment. Better recurrence-free survival went with HPV-responsive T-cell expansion in HPV16-positive patients.

Repeated repertoire sampling spanned the course of chemoradiotherapy. Comment on this clone: The antigen is unknown.

V lost 5 bases and J 1 base, leaving 17 bases between the germline ends. The V gene's germline CDR1 is SGHTA and CDR2 FQGNSA. The CDR3 has 16 amino acids. Measured with immunoSEQ multiplex PCR; TCRdb has only the in-frame clones, and not every one. The table lists 13,000 to 15,000 clones, approximately 91% of them singletons. The V gene is TRBV7-2, the J gene TRBJ1-1; the D gene is possibly TRBD1 (5 bases). This clonotype was obtained from a human donor with HPV-associated anogenital cancer. The starting material was blood, obtained from a patient who underwent chemoradiotherapy. CDR3 in DNA: TGTGCCAGCAGCGGAGGAACAGGAGGAGCGAACACTGAAGCTTTCTTT. Its protein product is CASSGGTGGANTEAFF.